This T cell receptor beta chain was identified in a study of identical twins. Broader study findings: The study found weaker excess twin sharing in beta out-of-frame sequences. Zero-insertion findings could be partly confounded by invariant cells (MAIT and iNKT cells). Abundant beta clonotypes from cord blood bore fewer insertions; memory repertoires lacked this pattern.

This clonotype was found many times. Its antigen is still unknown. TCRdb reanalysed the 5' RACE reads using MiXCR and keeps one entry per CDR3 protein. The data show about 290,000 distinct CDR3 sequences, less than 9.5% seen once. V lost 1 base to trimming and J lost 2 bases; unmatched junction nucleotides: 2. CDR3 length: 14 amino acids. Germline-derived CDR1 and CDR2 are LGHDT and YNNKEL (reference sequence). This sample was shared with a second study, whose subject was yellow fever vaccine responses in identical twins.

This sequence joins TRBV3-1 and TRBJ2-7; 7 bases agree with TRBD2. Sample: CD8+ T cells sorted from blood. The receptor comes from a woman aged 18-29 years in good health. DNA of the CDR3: TGTGCCAGCAGCCAAGGGGAGGGAGCCTACGAGCAGTACTTC. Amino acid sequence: CASSQGEGAYEQYF.